This T cell receptor (beta chain) was obtained from a study of post-analysis software for immune sequencing data. Findings and limits, study-wide: Patients used a handful of TRBV segments, including TRBV5-6, TRBV5-1 and TRBV20-1, more often than controls. Batch-mates among the samples co-clustered strongly by F measure. When compared against controls, multiple sclerosis patients showed significantly lower normalized Chao1 diversity.

Presence of unique molecular identifiers characterized the TCR beta cDNA libraries. Starting from about 1 to 10 million T cells, the study yielded 460,000 or so cDNA molecules. One entry per CDR3 protein results from TCRdb running MiXCR on the PCR reads. The sample includes about 430,000 distinct CDR3 sequences, roughly 38% of them seen just once. Note on this clonotype: Its antigen remains unknown.

With 3 bases removed from V and 2 bases from J, the gap between germline ends came to 8 bases. Germline CDR1 reads MNHEY; CDR2 reads SMNVEV (reference sequence). The CDR3 sequence is 13 residues long. The sequenced sample consisted of blood. The V gene is TRBV27, the J gene TRBJ2-7; no firm D call. The receptor comes from a girl aged 2 to 10 with multiple sclerosis. The CDR3 spells CASSFHGTYEQYF. The CDR3 nucleotides are TGTGCCAGCAGTTTTCATGGAACCTACGAGCAGTACTTC.